This record covers a single T cell receptor beta chain. No antigen is known for it. The data are from a study of OX40 agonist ivuxolimab in advanced cancers. The CDR3 runs to 14 residues. Germline V CDR1 and CDR2: SGHVS, FQNEAQ. V lost 2 bases and J 1 base, leaving 8 bases between the germline ends. Only in-frame clones appear in the TCRdb table, and some are missing; sequencing was by immunoSEQ multiplex PCR. Among 50,000 to 75,000 clones listed, roughly nine tenths were seen once. Study-level results: Clonal expansion was seen in CD4+ and CD8+ blood T cells by week 6 at 0.1 to 3.0 mg/kg. The 0.1-3.0 mg/kg partial responders had among the lowest clonal expansion.

Excluded were patients having autoimmune disease history or systemic immunosuppression. Sampled blood was obtained at baseline, cycle 4 day 1, and cycle 7 day 1. The starting material was CD4+ or CD8+ T cells sorted from blood, obtained in a trial of the OX40 agonist ivuxolimab. The TCR originated in an adult with an advanced solid tumor such as melanoma, head and neck, liver or kidney cancer. This chain uses TRBV7-8 with TRBJ2-5; no definite D call. CDR3 nucleotides: TGTGCCAGCAGCTTATCCTTGCTCCAAGAGACCCAGTACTTC. It yields the protein CASSLSLLQETQYF. The whole variable domain, remainder taken from reference TRBV7-8 and TRBJ2-5, is GAGVSQSPRYKVAKRGQDVALRCDPISGHVSLFWYQQALGQGPEFLTYFQNEAQLDKSGLPSDRFFAERPEGSVSTLKIQRTQQEDSAVYLCASSLSLLQETQYFGPGTRLLVL.